A selection of T cell receptor beta chains follows, all from one sample in a study of T cell changes during pregnancy in multiple sclerosis. Profiling relied on immunoSEQ multiplex PCR, and the TCRdb table lists in-frame clones only, not all of them. The sample consists of around 70,000 clones, around 92% of them appearing once. Here the sequenced sample was peripheral blood, taken before pregnancy. All receptors derive from a female donor with multiple sclerosis, enrolled in a pregnancy study. Both conserved end residues are part of each CDR3. Each record gives: J gene, D gene, V gene, clone size, CDR3 protein, CDR3 DNA. D genes are given only for firm matches. Size is omitted from some rows. Given values are once, few, many or a class for expanded clones.

>TRBJ1-1|NA|TRBV9|NA
CASSDGDLNTEAFF
TGTGCCAGCAGCGATGGGGACTTGAACACTGAAGCTTTCTTT
>TRBJ2-5|TRBD2|TRBV18|NA
CASSPIREGETQYF
TGTGCCAGCTCACCAATACGGGAGGGGGAGACCCAGTACTTC
>TRBJ1-5|NA|TRBV19|NA
CASSSTGHNQPQHF
TGTGCCAGTAGTTCAACAGGGCACAATCAGCCCCAGCATTTT
>TRBJ1-3|NA|TRBV4-3|NA
CASSQDMERESGNTIYF
TGCGCCAGCAGCCAAGATATGGAGAGGGAGTCTGGAAACACCATATATTTT
>TRBJ2-1|TRBD2|TRBV27|NA
CASRPPGGTSVYNEQFF
TGTGCCAGCCGTCCGCCGGGGGGGACTAGCGTTTACAATGAGCAGTTCTTC
>TRBJ2-2|NA|TRBV1|once
CTDVQRALTGELFF
TGCACCGACGTTCAGAGGGCATTAACCGGGGAGCTGTTTTTT
>TRBJ2-1|NA|TRBV14|NA
CASSQVRGGEQFF
TGTGCCAGCAGCCAAGTCAGGGGTGGTGAGCAGTTCTTC
>TRBJ1-1|TRBD1|TRBV7-9|NA
CASSYRTGGNTEAFF
TGTGCCAGCAGCTACCGGACAGGGGGAAACACTGAAGCTTTCTTT
>TRBJ1-4|NA|TRBV21-1|NA
CASSASRVHHEKLFF
TGTGCCAGCAGCGCCAGCCGGGTGCACCATGAAAAACTGTTTTTT
>TRBJ1-2|TRBD1|TRBV28|NA
CASSSLLGQGEVYGYTF
TGTGCCAGCAGTTCCCTCCTCGGGCAGGGGGAAGTGTATGGCTACACCTTC
>TRBJ2-7|NA|TRBV28|NA
CASSLVGGLKQYF
TGTGCCAGCAGTTTAGTAGGAGGGCTTAAGCAGTACTTC
>TRBJ1-1|NA|TRBV7-2|NA
CASSLGGANTEAFF
TGTGCCAGCAGCTTAGGGGGAGCTAACACTGAAGCTTTCTTT
>TRBJ2-1|TRBD2|TRBV13|once
CASSARLAGSNEQFF
TGTGCCAGCAGCGCCCGACTAGCGGGATCCAATGAGCAGTTCTTC
>TRBJ2-7|NA|TRBV11-2|NA
CASSLSPTATVEQYF
TGTGCCAGCAGCTTATCCCCGACGGCAACAGTCGAGCAGTACTTC
>TRBJ1-5|NA|TRBV19|NA
CASSNIGQGRSQPQHF
TGTGCCAGTAGTAACATCGGACAAGGCCGGTCTCAGCCCCAGCATTTT
>TRBJ1-5|TRBD1|TRBV7-9|once
CASSWGTGGNQPQHF
TGTGCCAGCAGCTGGGGGACAGGTGGCAATCAGCCCCAGCATTTT
>TRBJ2-7|NA|TRBV27|NA
CASSFSRGDEQYF
TGTGCCAGCAGTTTCTCCCGGGGTGACGAGCAGTACTTC
>TRBJ2-1|TRBD2|TRBV10-3|NA
CAISGESGLAGYEQFF
TGTGCCATCAGTGGGGAATCGGGACTAGCGGGATATGAGCAGTTCTTC
>TRBJ2-7|NA|TRBV6-1|NA
CASSELRGGEQYF
TGTGCCAGCAGTGAACTTCGGGGAGGCGAGCAGTACTTC
>TRBJ2-5|NA|TRBV7-6|NA
CASSLVGREDQYF
TGTGCCAGCAGCTTAGTGGGGCGGGAAGACCAGTACTTC
>TRBJ1-1|NA|TRBV19|NA
CASSLTGNTEAFF
TGTGCCAGTAGCCTGACAGGGAACACTGAAGCTTTCTTT
>TRBJ1-1|TRBD1|TRBV10-1|NA
CASSERAGGVNTEAFF
TGCGCCAGCAGTGAGCGCGCAGGGGGAGTGAACACTGAAGCTTTCTTT
>TRBJ2-5|NA|TRBV11-2|NA
CASSLSQLETQYF
TGTGCCAGCAGCTTATCGCAGTTAGAGACCCAGTACTTC
>TRBJ2-1|NA|TRBV4-3|NA
CASSQGGGDEQFF
TGCGCCAGCAGCCAAGGGGGCGGGGATGAGCAGTTCTTC
>TRBJ1-1|TRBD1|TRBV7-3|NA
CASSLELRRGSGQNLMNTEAFF
TGTGCCAGCAGCTTAGAGCTTAGGCGCGGCTCGGGACAGAACCTAATGAACACTGAAGCTTTCTTT
>TRBJ2-3|NA|TRBV7-2|NA
CASSLALASDTQYF
TGTGCCAGCAGCTTAGCTCTAGCATCGGATACGCAGTATTTT
>TRBJ2-7|TRBD2|TRBV6-5|NA
CASGTGTSYEQYF
TGTGCCAGCGGCACCGGGACTAGCTACGAGCAGTACTTC